Below, one TCR beta chain is given with its context. The sample originates from a study of shared clonotypes between healthy human individuals. CDR3 length: 14 residues. Per the germline V gene, CDR1 is SGHNT and CDR2 is YYREEE (reference sequence). Trimming cost V 5 bases and J 0 bases; bases outside gene matches: 2. The deep-level immunoSEQ assay was used. It was across several immunoSEQ plates that each subset's genomic DNA was evenly split. Sequencing was performed with immunoSEQ multiplex PCR; in TCRdb, only in-frame clones are kept and a portion is missing. The repertoire consists of 2,500,000 or so clones, with approximately 94% occurring once and the leading ten covering about 0.39%.

This receptor was identified in a man aged 18 to 30 in good health. Some clones in this sample may be carry-over from other donors' samples. The chain carries TRBV5-4 and TRBJ2-3; TRBD2 agrees at 8 bases. Sequencing was performed on naive CD4+ T cells from PBMCs. Subset denoted: CD45RA+ positively selected. The CDR3 DNA reads as TGTGCCAGCAGTCGGGAGGGGAGCACAGATACGCAGTATTTT. This encodes CASSREGSTDTQYF.